The present T cell receptor (beta chain) was sequenced within a study of blood T cell repertoires in COVID-19. Study context: Samples representing acute and convalescent COVID-19 were sourced from the United States, Italy and Spain. The analysed material was cDNA or gDNA that came from T cells, B-cell-depleted T cells, or PBMCs.

Authors' analysis steps: Estimation of nucleated cell counts was performed using reference gene primer amplification. The assay was immunoSEQ multiplex PCR, and TCRdb's table has in-frame clones only and misses some. V and J calls and clone size follow that table, whereas D and trimming were derived from the DNA. The sample includes around 300,000 clones, 75% to 90% seen only once; the top ten take around 3%. The V end lost 4 bases, the J end lost 4 bases, and 11 bases lay between the germline ends. The CDR3 spans 14 residues. CDR1 SGHTA and CDR2 FQGNSA come from the germline V gene. The specimen sequenced was peripheral blood. The chain joins TRBV7-2 to TRBJ1-3, with D tentatively TRBD1 (5 bases). This clonotype was obtained from a woman in her thirties with active or convalescent COVID-19. CDR3 protein: CASSWRGGGNTIYF. The DNA for the CDR3 is TGTGCCAGCAGCTGGAGGGGAGGAGGAAACACCATATATTTT.